A single sample is the source of the 20 T cell receptor beta chains below, sequenced in a study of blood T cell repertoires in COVID-19. Repertoires were generated with immunoSEQ multiplex PCR, while TCRdb's copy carries only in-frame clones and drops some. The sample has hundreds of thousands of clones, 88% seen once. Source material: peripheral blood. These receptors were collected from a woman in her 30s who had recovered from COVID-19.

The rearrangement joins TRBV24-1 to TRBJ2-5; TRBD2 might be the D (5 bases). CDR1 and CDR2 (germline): KGHDR, SFDVKD. The CDR3 is made up of 15 amino acids. Trimming left V 6 bases short and J 4 bases short, with 17 bases between. CDR3: CATSKGLYQLETQYF. For the CDR3, the DNA is TGTGCCACCAGTAAAGGACTGTACCAATTAGAGACCCAGTACTTC.

The chain employs TRBV28 and TRBJ2-7; 11 bases agree with TRBD2. CDR1 is MDHEN, CDR2 SYDVKM, per germline. V was pared by 3 bases and J by 9 bases, with 7 bases of the junction left unmatched. The CDR3 runs 14 residues. CDR3 in amino acids: CASSFSGGGPRQYF. As DNA, the CDR3 is TGTGCCAGCAGTTTTAGCGGGGGGGGTCCCCGGCAGTACTTC.

This chain links TRBV5-6 with TRBJ1-2, with TRBD1 matching over 7 bases. The CDR3 is made up of 16 amino acids. V trimming: 5 bases; J trimming: 4 bases; junction bases outside the gene matches: 14. In germline, CDR1 is SGHDT, CDR2 YYEEEE. The CDR3 sequence is CASSLRKDRDFYGYTF. In DNA, the CDR3 is TGTGCCAGCAGTTTACGTAAAGACAGGGACTTCTATGGCTACACCTTC.

V is TRBV6-1 and J is TRBJ1-2; D remains unclear. The CDR3 extends over 13 amino acids. V was clipped by 2 bases and J by 7 bases, with 11 bases between them. Germline CDR1 is MNHNS and CDR2 is SASEGT. CDR3 sequence (DNA): TGTGCCAGCAGTGAATCCGGCGGTTTTGGCTACACCTTC. Its protein product is CASSESGGFGYTF.

This clone came up once. The chain uses TRBV5-1 and TRBJ1-1; D uncertain. Trimming cost V 0 bases and J 5 bases, with 14 bases left between them. Germline CDR1 and CDR2: SGHRS and YFSETQ. The CDR3 is 15 residues long. CDR3 protein: CASSLEWGGGTEAFF. In nucleotides, the CDR3 is TGCGCCAGCAGCTTGGAATGGGGAGGAGGGACTGAAGCTTTCTTT. The full variable domain, in which reference TRBV5-1 and TRBJ1-1 provide the parts outside the CDR3, is KAGVTQTPRYLIKTRGQQVTLSCSPISGHRSVSWYQQTPGQGLQFLFEYFSETQRNKGNFPGRFSGRQFSNSRSEMNVSTLELGDSALYLCASSLEWGGGTEAFFGQGTRLTVV.

The genes are TRBV7-2 and TRBJ2-5, with 8 bases lining up with TRBD2. Germline V CDR1 and CDR2: SGHTA, FQGNSA. V lost 6 bases, J lost 2 bases, and 2 bases stayed unmatched. The CDR3 is 13 amino acids. The CDR3 DNA reads as TGTGCCAGCAGACCGGGGGGGCAAGAGACCCAGTACTTC. Protein product: CASRPGGQETQYF.

This clone was counted a single time. The chain carries TRBV29-1 and TRBJ1-2; 8 nucleotides line up with TRBD1. With 3 bases clipped from V and 8 bases from J, the junction kept 11 bases outside the gene matches. This CDR3 comprises 14 residues. CDR1 is SQVTM, CDR2 ANQGSEA, per germline. CDR3 in amino acids: CSVELDREGQGYTF. The CDR3 nucleotides are TGCAGCGTTGAGTTGGACAGGGAAGGCCAGGGCTACACCTTC.

The genes are TRBV4-2 and TRBJ1-6; no firm D call. Germline V gene sequence: CDR1 LGHNA, CDR2 YNFKEQ. The ends were cut back, 0 bases at V and 0 bases at J, with 6 bases in the middle. This CDR3 has 16 amino acids. CDR3 protein: CASSQERSSYNSPLHF. The CDR3, as DNA: TGTGCCAGCAGCCAAGAACGGAGCTCCTATAATTCACCCCTCCACTTT.

The chain has TRBV19 and TRBJ1-4; maybe TRBD1 (6 bases). Trimming pared 9 bases from V and 7 bases from J, leaving 18 bases between. The CDR3 is 14 residues long. Germline V gives CDR1 LNHDA, CDR2 SQIVND (reference sequence). CDR3: CASGPGHGREKLFF. The DNA of the CDR3 is TGTGCCAGCGGACCGGGACACGGACGTGAAAAACTGTTTTTT.

The rearrangement uses TRBV4-3 and TRBJ2-1; 8 bases are a match to TRBD1. Germline CDR1 LGHNA, CDR2 YSLEER. After removal of 4 bases from V and 4 bases from J, the junction contained 12 bases not matched to a gene. This CDR3 contains 17 residues. Written as DNA, the CDR3 is TGCGCCAGCAGCCTACAACACCACAGGGGGTTATACAATGAGCAGTTCTTC. It translates to CASSLQHHRGLYNEQFF.

CDR3: CASSFSTASKYEQYF. CDR3 coding DNA: TGTGCCAGCAGCTTCTCTACCGCGTCTAAATACGAGCAGTACTTC. This chain joins TRBV7-3 and TRBJ2-7, with unresolved D. The V end was cut by 3 bases, the J end by 4 bases, with 16 bases between. CDR3 length equals 15 residues. CDR1 SGHTA and CDR2 FQGTGA come from the germline V gene.

The rearrangement uses TRBV24-1 and TRBJ2-7; weak D call: TRBD1 (6 bases). Germline CDR1 KGHDR, CDR2 SFDVKD. This CDR3 comprises 13 residues. Trimming stripped 4 bases from V and 4 bases from J, with 10 bases between. The CDR3 DNA reads as TGTGCCACCAGTGAGCCTGGACAGTACGAGCAGTACTTC. Translated, it gives CATSEPGQYEQYF.

The V call is TRBV9, the J call TRBJ2-3, with a possible D match to TRBD2 (5 bases). The CDR3 has 17 amino acids. With 0 bases removed from V and 1 base from J, the gap between germline ends came to 15 bases. Germline V gene sequence: CDR1 SGDLS, CDR2 YYNGEE. In nucleotides, the CDR3 is TGTGCCAGCAGCGTAGGCTGGGCGGGCCGTGGCACAGATACGCAGTATTTT. Protein: CASSVGWAGRGTDTQYF.

The chain employs TRBV19 and TRBJ1-2; D unresolved. V lost 5 bases and J lost 9, with 13 bases in between. The V gene's germline CDR1 is LNHDA and CDR2 SQIVND (reference sequence). The CDR3 has 12 residues. This chain's CDR3 is CASSEGGGSYTF. The DNA for the CDR3 is TGTGCCAGTAGTGAAGGCGGCGGTAGCTACACCTTC.

The chain combines TRBV5-5 with TRBJ1-2; D might be TRBD1 (6 bases). V was shortened by 7 bases and J by 1 base, with 17 bases between the two germline ends. Germline V CDR1 and CDR2: SGHKS, YYEKEE (reference sequence). CDR3 size: 15 residues. The CDR3 DNA reads TGTGCCAGCGCTATCGGGGGGCCTATTAACTATGGCTACACCTTC. Amino acids: CASAIGGPINYGYTF. Drawing the rest from reference TRBV5-5 and TRBJ1-2, the complete variable domain is DAGVTQSPTHLIKTRGQQVTLRCSPISGHKSVSWYQQVLGQGPQFIFQYYEKEERGRGNFPDRFSARQFPNYSSELNVNALLLGDSALYLCASAIGGPINYGYTFGSGTRLTVV.

This chain links TRBV3-1 (or the pseudogene TRBV3-2) with TRBJ2-1; D gene unclear. V dropped 1 base and J dropped 15 bases, with 7 bases sitting between them. Germline-derived CDR1 and CDR2 are LGHDT and YNNKEL (reference sequence). The CDR3 covers 10 residues. The CDR3 nucleotides are TGTGCCAGCAGCCAAGGAGAGGTGTTCTTC. This gives the protein CASSQGEVFF.

The chain combines TRBV4-2 with TRBJ1-2; no definite D call. This CDR3 contains 15 residues. Germline V CDR1 and CDR2: LGHNA, YNFKEQ. Trimming took off 0 bases at V and 1 base at J, with 9 bases between the two ends. CDR3 residues: CASSQDLESNYGYTF. In nucleotides, the CDR3 is TGTGCCAGCAGCCAAGATCTGGAGAGTAACTATGGCTACACCTTC.

This sequence joins TRBV5-6 and TRBJ1-2, with 7 bases that match TRBD1. Unmatched junction bases numbered 4, after V lost 0 bases and J lost 5 bases. The CDR3 has 14 residues. The germline V gene encodes CDR1 SGHDT and CDR2 YYEEEE. For the CDR3, the DNA is TGTGCCAGCAGCTTGGTAGACAGGGAGTATGGCTACACCTTC. Translated: CASSLVDREYGYTF. The full variable domain, its missing parts supplied by reference TRBV5-6 and TRBJ1-2, is DAGVTQSPTHLIKTRGQQVTLRCSPKSGHDTVSWYQQALGQGPQFIFQYYEEEERQRGNFPDRFSGHQFPNYSSELNVNALLLGDSALYLCASSLVDREYGYTFGSGTRLTVV.

The V gene is TRBV6-2 or TRBV6-3, the J gene TRBJ1-5, with D perhaps TRBD1 (6 bases). The CDR3 totals 14 residues. V was cut by 4 bases and J by 3 bases, with 10 bases left in between. The germline V gene has CDR1 MNHEY and CDR2 SVGEGT. CDR3 DNA: TGTGCCAGCAGTTTACAGGGCGTCAATCAGCCCCAGCATTTT. Encoded protein: CASSLQGVNQPQHF.

For the CDR3, the DNA is TGTGCCAGTAGTTCTGGACTAGCGGGAATCGGGGAGACCCAGTACTTC. Protein: CASSSGLAGIGETQYF. The V call is TRBV19, the J call TRBJ2-5, with 12 bases fitting TRBD2. The CDR3 sequence is 16 residues long. V lost 5 bases, J lost 5 bases, and 9 bases stayed unmatched. Germline CDR1 is LNHDA and CDR2 is SQIVND (reference sequence).